These 17 T cell receptor beta chains came from one sample sequenced in a study of OX40 agonist ivuxolimab in advanced cancers. Using immunoSEQ multiplex PCR, the repertoire was profiled, and TCRdb retains in-frame clones only, with some absent. The top ten clones hold roughly 1.1% of a sample with under 70,000 clones, approximately 90% of them seen once. The source material was CD4+ or CD8+ T cells sorted from blood, sampled in a trial of the OX40 agonist ivuxolimab. The receptors were sampled from an adult with an advanced solid tumor such as melanoma, head and neck, liver or kidney cancer.

V is TRBV27 and J is TRBJ1-4; D ambiguous. CDR3 length: 15 residues. The germline V gene encodes CDR1 MNHEY and CDR2 SMNVEV (reference sequence). Between the trimmed V and J ends, which lost 5 bases and 8 bases, there was a span of 18 bases. The CDR3 nucleotides read TGTGCCAGCAGTCCTCTGATAAGGCGAGGCGAAAAACTGTTTTTT. It encodes CASSPLIRRGEKLFF.

J is TRBJ1-2 and V is TRBV25-1, with D possibly TRBD1 on 6 matching bases. The V end was cut by 4 bases, the J end by 2 bases, with 8 bases between. This CDR3 spans 13 amino acids. Germline CDR1 MGHDK, CDR2 SYGVNS. As DNA, the CDR3 is TGTGCCAGCAGTGCCGGGACAAACTATGGCTACACCTTC. This codes for CASSAGTNYGYTF.

The rearrangement links TRBV2 to TRBJ2-3; 12 nucleotides match TRBD2. This CDR3 has 17 amino acids. Trimming cost V 7 bases and J 4 bases; bases outside gene matches: 12. Germline-derived CDR1 and CDR2 are SNHLY and FYNNEI. In DNA, the CDR3 is TGTGCCAGCATCTTTCTAGCGGGAGGGGCCGGTGCAGATACGCAGTATTTT. Encoded protein: CASIFLAGGAGADTQYF.

The gene calls are TRBV9 and TRBJ2-2; no definite D call. There are 14 residues in the CDR3. Between the trimmed V and J ends, which lost 0 bases and 6 bases, there was a span of 9 bases. Germline V gives CDR1 SGDLS, CDR2 YYNGEE. CDR3 protein: CASSVASTSGELFF. The CDR3 DNA sequence: TGTGCCAGCAGCGTAGCTTCGACGTCCGGGGAGCTGTTTTTT.

This clone was seen a single time. The chain has TRBV11-3 and TRBJ1-1; TRBD1 is a possible D gene (6 bases). Germline V lookup: CDR1 SGHNT, CDR2 YENEEA. CDR3 length: 14 amino acids. V was clipped by 6 bases and J by 3 bases, with 14 bases between them. The CDR3 loop is CASREGGKDTEAFF. The CDR3 region has the DNA TGTGCCAGCAGAGAAGGGGGAAAGGACACTGAAGCTTTCTTT.

This clone came up once. The chain uses TRBV9 and TRBJ2-1; TRBD2 agrees at 9 bases. Germline assignment: CDR1 SGDLS and CDR2 YYNGEE. The CDR3 loop spans 16 amino acids. The ends lost 4 bases at V and 8 bases at J; junction bases unmatched: 13. The CDR3 DNA reads TGTGCCAGCAGCCTGAAGGTTAGCGGGAGTATAGATGAGCAGTTCTTC. Its translation is CASSLKVSGSIDEQFF.

The chain uses TRBV10-3 and TRBJ2-5; 13 bases are a match to TRBD2. CDR3 length: 18 amino acids. J lost 2 bases, V lost 10 bases, and 16 bases had no gene match. Germline CDR1 reads ENHRY; CDR2 reads SYGVKD. This chain's CDR3 is CATAAGTSGILGQETQYF. The CDR3 DNA is TGTGCCACCGCGGCCGGGACTAGCGGGATTTTGGGTCAAGAGACCCAGTACTTC.

The V gene is TRBV19, the J gene TRBJ1-1; tentative D call: TRBD1 (6 bases). The V gene's germline CDR1 is LNHDA and CDR2 SQIVND (reference sequence). V was pared by 4 bases and J by 5 bases, with 11 bases between. The CDR3 contains 13 residues. The CDR3 region has the DNA TGTGCCAGTAGTACATCAGGGGAGACTGAAGCTTTCTTT. This translates into CASSTSGETEAFF.

This clone was observed once. This rearrangement joins TRBV13 to TRBJ2-7; 12 nucleotides match TRBD2. CDR3 length: 13 amino acids. The trim removed 5 bases at V and 11 bases at J, leaving 7 bases unmatched. CDR1 PRHDT and CDR2 FYEKMQ come from the germline V gene (reference sequence). The CDR3 sequence is CASSQGLAGLKYF. In DNA form, the CDR3 reads TGTGCCAGCAGCCAAGGACTAGCGGGATTGAAGTACTTC.

Of note for this clone: Relative to the germline gene, one junction end is altered; a read error may explain this. V and J are TRBV2 and TRBJ2-5; the D gene is possibly TRBD2 (5 bases). The germline CDR1 and CDR2 sequences are SNHLY and FYNNEI. There are 16 residues in the CDR3. The CDR3 region has the DNA TGTGCCAGCAGGGAAGCTTGGTCAGCGGACCAAGAGACCCAGTACTTC. Translating gives CASREAWSADQETQYF.

The CDR3 protein is CASSIDEGTTQYF. Here the CDR3 DNA reads TGTGCCAGTAGTATAGACGAGGGTACCACGCAGTATTTT. The gene calls are TRBV19 and TRBJ2-3, with a tentative D call TRBD2 (5 bases). Germline CDR1 reads LNHDA; CDR2 reads SQIVND (reference sequence). The CDR3 has 13 amino acids. V dropped 0 bases and J dropped 9 bases, with 10 bases sitting between them.

The chain is built from TRBV2 and TRBJ2-7, with 8 bases aligning to TRBD2. With V trimmed by 10 bases and J by 2 bases, 16 bases remained unmatched. Germline loops: CDR1 SNHLY, CDR2 FYNNEI. The CDR3 totals 16 residues. CDR3 loop: CATKVRPSGSTYEQYF. In nucleotides, the CDR3 is TGTGCCACAAAAGTGAGGCCAAGCGGGAGCACCTACGAGCAGTACTTC. Based on the CDR3 plus reference TRBV2 and TRBJ2-7, the full variable domain is EPEVTQTPSHQVTQMGQEVILRCVPISNHLYFYWYRQILGQKVEFLVSFYNNEISEKSEIFDDQFSVERPDGSNFTLKIRSTKLEDSAMYFCATKVRPSGSTYEQYFGPGTRLTVT.

This chain links TRBV30 with TRBJ1-5; 8 bases match TRBD1. The V gene end was trimmed by 1 base and the J gene end by 3 bases; junction bases not matched to a gene: 2. The CDR3 extends over 14 amino acids. Germline CDR1 is GTSNPN and CDR2 is SVGIG (reference sequence). CDR3 residues: CAWSATGDNQPQHF. CDR3 in DNA: TGTGCCTGGAGTGCGACAGGGGACAATCAGCCCCAGCATTTT.

A single count supports this clone. This chain uses TRBV6-5 with TRBJ2-7; D is unresolved. Germline V gives CDR1 MNHEY, CDR2 SVGAGI. The V and J ends lost 8 bases and 2 bases respectively, with 19 bases between them. The CDR3 sequence is 15 residues long. Written as DNA, the CDR3 is TGTGCCAGCGGGTCTGGCTCTCTACCTACCTACGAGCAGTACTTC. It is translated as CASGSGSLPTYEQYF.

This sequence joins TRBV19 and TRBJ2-1; 13 bases match TRBD2. J was trimmed by 4 bases and V by 1 base; bases with no gene match: 16. Germline-derived CDR1 and CDR2 are LNHDA and SQIVND (reference sequence). The CDR3 has 21 residues. The CDR3 DNA follows: TGTGCCAGTAGTATAGCAGCAGCAGCGGGACTAGCGGGAATTTTGTACAATGAGCAGTTCTTC. As protein: CASSIAAAAGLAGILYNEQFF. Drawing the rest from reference TRBV19 and TRBJ2-1, the complete variable domain is DGGITQSPKYLFRKEGQNVTLSCEQNLNHDAMYWYRQDPGQGLRLIYYSQIVNDFQKGDIAEGYSVSREKKESFPLTVTSAQKNPTAFYLCASSIAAAAGLAGILYNEQFFGPGTRLTVL.

The V and J genes are TRBV29-1 and TRBJ1-2, with TRBD1 matching over 9 bases. Germline lookup yields CDR1 SQVTM and CDR2 ANQGSEA. The CDR3 length is 16 residues. Unmatched junction bases numbered 15, after V lost 4 bases and J lost 6 bases. CDR3 nucleotides: TGCAGCGTTGTATTAGGACAGGGGACTTACTCACATGGCTACACCTTC. Amino acids: CSVVLGQGTYSHGYTF.

CDR3 sequence reads: CASSTDYEQYF. The CDR3 nucleotides are TGTGCCAGCAGTACAGACTACGAGCAGTACTTC. J is TRBJ2-7 and V is TRBV28; unclear D gene. CDR3 size: 11 residues. Germline V gene lookup returns CDR1 MDHEN and CDR2 SYDVKM. V was cut by 5 bases and J by 3 bases, with 5 bases left in between.